The 28 T cell receptor beta chains presented below share a single source sample, sequenced in a study of regulatory T cells in long-lasting Graves disease. Time point noted: newly diagnosed GD, antithyroid drugs for less than 3 months. The TCR library was made from RNA extracted from PBMCs. Arm-PCR of CDR3 regions and iRepertoire HTBI primers were the basis on which TCR beta libraries were built. One entry per CDR3 protein, called by TCRdb with MiXCR from the multiplex PCR reads. The sample lists about 470,000 distinct CDR3 sequences, about a sixth occurring once. This same sample was also taken into another study, of T cells in Graves' hyperthyroidism and ophthalmopathy.

The starting material was peripheral blood mononuclear cells (PBMCs), obtained at new diagnosis, from a patient treated with antithyroid drugs. Receptor source: a man aged 35-49 years with Graves disease.

This clonotype was counted only a few times. This chain links TRBV5-1 with TRBJ2-7; D uncertain. CDR1 SGHRS and CDR2 YFSETQ come from the germline V gene. This CDR3 region has 9 residues. V lost 8 bases to trimming and J lost 2 bases, with 2 bases between them. The DNA for the CDR3 is TGCGCCAGAACCTACGAGCAGTACTTC. Its translation is CARTYEQYF.

In its sample, this clonotype was seen many times. The J gene is TRBJ2-3, the V gene TRBV5-1, with D perhaps assigned TRBD1 or TRBD2 (5 bases each). From germline, CDR1 is SGHRS and CDR2 YFSETQ. V was clipped by 2 bases and J by 0 bases, with 13 bases between them. CDR3 length: 16 amino acids. CDR3 DNA: TGCGCCAGCAGCTTTTATGGGGGTGAAAGCACAGATACGCAGTATTTT. It yields the protein CASSFYGGESTDTQYF.

With respect to this clonotype: A far larger clone is one nucleotide away, so this likely arose from a read error. This chain uses TRBV15 with TRBJ2-1, with a tentative D call TRBD1 (6 bases). The DNA end lines up better with TRBJ2-5; the J call may be wrong. The CDR3 has 15 residues. Germline CDR1 is LNHNV and CDR2 is YYDKDF (reference sequence). The CDR3 protein is CATSRGGRGYETQYF. The CDR3 bases are TGTGCCACCAGCAGAGGGGGCAGGGGTTACGAGACCCAGTACTTC.

J is TRBJ2-2 and V is TRBV3-1; 10 positions match TRBD1. Germline CDR1 LGHDT, CDR2 YNNKEL (reference sequence). This CDR3 has 15 amino acids. J gave up 9 bases and V 2 bases, and 6 bases lay outside the gene matches. The CDR3: CASSQPGQGMRELFF. In DNA, the CDR3 is TGTGCCAGCAGCCAACCGGGACAGGGGATGAGGGAGCTGTTTTTT. Full variable domain (rest looked up from reference TRBV3-1 and TRBJ2-2): DTAVSQTPKYLVTQMGNDKSIKCEQNLGHDTMYWYKQDSKKFLKIMFSYNNKELIINETVPNRFSPKSPDKAHLNLHINSLELGDSAVYFCASSQPGQGMRELFFGEGSRLTVL.

This clonotype was found many times. The J gene is TRBJ1-1, the V gene TRBV18, with D possibly matching TRBD1 (6 bases). Germline-derived CDR1 and CDR2 are KGHSH and LQKENI. V was trimmed by 0 bases and J by 5 bases, leaving 16 bases between them. The CDR3 sequence is 16 residues long. CDR3 in DNA: TGTGCCAGCTCACCACCTAACAGGGTCGGGAGTACTGAAGCTTTCTTT. It yields the protein CASSPPNRVGSTEAFF.

The table lists this clonotype with many counts. V usage is TRBV11-1 and J usage is TRBJ2-3; the match to TRBD2 covers 11 bases. V was clipped by 6 bases and J by 4 bases; unmatched bases: 6. The germline gives CDR1 SGHAT, CDR2 FQDESV (reference sequence). CDR3 length: 15 residues. The CDR3 is CASSHSGRGPDTQYF. For the CDR3, the DNA is TGTGCCAGCAGTCATAGCGGGAGGGGCCCAGATACGCAGTATTTT. The whole variable domain, remainder taken from reference TRBV11-1 and TRBJ2-3, is EAEVAQSPRYKITEKSQAVAFWCDPISGHATLYWYRQILGQGPELLVQFQDESVVDDSQLPKDRFSAERLKGVDSTLKIQPAELGDSAMYLCASSHSGRGPDTQYFGPGTRLTVL.

This clonotype was detected ten times or more. V is TRBV20-1 and J is TRBJ2-7, with 9 bases identical to TRBD2. The CDR3 has 14 amino acids. Germline V gives CDR1 DFQATT, CDR2 SNEGSKA (reference sequence). J lost 5 bases, V lost 1 base, and 6 bases had no gene match. The CDR3 protein is CSARVIAGVNEQYF. CDR3 coding DNA: TGCAGTGCTAGAGTGATAGCGGGAGTCAACGAGCAGTACTTC.

In regard to this clonotype: A junction boundary mismatches the germline segment, possibly from a read error. The chain uses TRBV24-1 and TRBJ2-3, with D perhaps being TRBD1 or TRBD2 (6 bases each). The germline gives CDR1 KGHDR, CDR2 SFDVKD. The CDR3 runs to 16 residues. The CDR3 region is CATSEGGGTSTDTLYF. The CDR3 DNA is TGTGCCACCAGTGAGGGGGGCGGAACTAGCACAGATACGCTGTATTTT.

The table lists this clonotype with a few counts. The chain uses TRBV24-1 and TRBJ1-3; D possibly corresponds to TRBD1 (5 bases). This CDR3 contains 14 residues. Trimming cost V 6 bases and J 2 bases, with 10 bases left between them. Germline-derived CDR1 and CDR2 are KGHDR and SFDVKD. The CDR3 nucleotides read TGTGCCACCAGTAACTCAGGGACTGGAAACACCATATATTTT. Its translation is CATSNSGTGNTIYF.

This clonotype was observed a few times. The rearrangement uses TRBV12-3 or TRBV12-4 and TRBJ2-3; D ambiguous. The CDR3 runs 16 residues. Trimming shortened V by 2 bases and J by 0 bases, and 12 bases separated the two germline ends. CDR3: CASSLSGFPSTDTQYF. CDR3 sequence (DNA): TGTGCCAGCAGTTTATCGGGCTTTCCTAGCACAGATACGCAGTATTTT.

The sample holds many counts of this clonotype. This chain uses TRBV27 with TRBJ1-2; D may be TRBD1 (5 bases). Germline-derived CDR1 and CDR2 are MNHEY and SMNVEV (reference sequence). The CDR3 has 14 amino acids. V was pared by 5 bases and J by 4 bases, with 14 bases between. The CDR3 bases are TGTGCCAGCAGTAGAGGAGGAGGGACCTATGGCTACACCTTC. Protein: CASSRGGGTYGYTF.

This clonotype was counted many times. The rearrangement links TRBV11-3 to TRBJ2-3; D possibly corresponds to TRBD1 (6 bases). The V gene's germline CDR1 is SGHNT and CDR2 YENEEA. The CDR3 has 14 residues. Trimming took 5 bases from V and 0 from J, leaving 9 bases between them. CDR3 protein: CASSPGESTDTQYF. CDR3 in DNA: TGTGCCAGCAGCCCAGGGGAAAGCACAGATACGCAGTATTTT.

This clonotype was counted between two and nine times. The chain combines TRBV20-1 with TRBJ2-1; 8 positions agree with TRBD2. The germline V gene has CDR1 DFQATT and CDR2 SNEGSKA (reference sequence). The CDR3 is 15 amino acids. After removal of 3 bases from V and 3 bases from J, the junction contained 7 bases not matched to a gene. The CDR3 reads CSASPGLGYYNEQFF. As DNA, the CDR3 is TGCAGTGCTAGTCCGGGACTAGGTTACTACAATGAGCAGTTCTTC.

The genes are TRBV24-1 and TRBJ2-1, with 10 positions matching TRBD2. Losses at the gene ends were 3 bases for V and 3 bases for J; bases not matched to a gene: 13. The CDR3 runs 19 residues. The germline V gene has CDR1 KGHDR and CDR2 SFDVKD. The CDR3: CATSDAPGASGRGYNEQFF. As DNA, the CDR3 is TGTGCCACCAGTGATGCCCCGGGGGCTAGCGGGAGAGGCTACAATGAGCAGTTCTTC.

The sample holds a few counts of this clonotype. The CDR3 nucleotides read TGTGCCACCAGTGAGCCGGGACAGGGGCACGAAGATACGCAGTATTTT. It is translated as CATSEPGQGHEDTQYF. J is TRBJ2-3 and V is TRBV24-1, with TRBD1 matching over 10 bases. V lost 4 bases to trimming and J lost 5 bases; unmatched junction nucleotides: 8. CDR1 and CDR2 (germline): KGHDR, SFDVKD. This CDR3 has 16 residues.

This clonotype came up many times. The chain recombines TRBV3-1 with TRBJ2-7, with TRBD1 matching 7 bases. Germline CDR1 and CDR2: LGHDT and YNNKEL (reference sequence). V lost 4 bases to trimming and J lost 6 bases; unmatched junction nucleotides: 6. The CDR3 consists of 13 residues. This CDR3 is CASSREGAREQYF. The CDR3 region has the DNA TGTGCCAGCAGCCGCGAGGGGGCACGCGAGCAGTACTTC.

The chain links TRBV5-1 to TRBJ2-7; 8 nucleotides align to TRBD2. V lost 4 bases to trimming and J lost 3 bases; unmatched junction nucleotides: 9. CDR1 is SGHRS, CDR2 YFSETQ, per germline. CDR3 length equals 15 residues. The CDR3 DNA is TGCGCCAGCAGCCGGGGGGGGCAGGGGAACTACGAGCAGTACTTC. Translation: CASSRGGQGNYEQYF.

V and J are TRBV9 and TRBJ2-5, with a tentative D call TRBD2 (6 bases). CDR3 size: 17 residues. Germline V gene data show CDR1 as SGDLS and CDR2 as YYNGEE. The V end was cut by 0 bases, the J end by 1 base, with 16 bases between. CDR3 loop: CASSVGGSGIIQETQYF. For the CDR3, the DNA is TGTGCCAGCAGCGTAGGGGGTAGCGGAATCATCCAAGAGACCCAGTACTTC.

This clonotype showed up just a few times. This chain links TRBV6-1 with TRBJ2-3, with D unclear. Germline CDR1 MNHNS, CDR2 SASEGT. The CDR3 has 13 amino acids. V lost 7 bases and J 4 bases, leaving 12 bases between the germline ends. CDR3 DNA sequence: TGTGCCAGCACCCTAGTTGGAGCAGATACGCAGTATTTT. It specifies CASTLVGADTQYF.

This clonotype was detected many times. The V and J genes are TRBV11-2 and TRBJ2-7; tentative D call: TRBD1 (6 bases). Per germline, CDR1 SGHAT and CDR2 FQNNGV. The CDR3 length is 14 residues. Trimming took 6 bases from V and 2 from J, leaving 14 bases between them. CDR3 nucleotide sequence: TGTGCCAGCAGTTTTGCGACAGGACCCTACGAGCAGTACTTC. This sequence encodes CASSFATGPYEQYF. Looking up the rest from reference TRBV11-2 and TRBJ2-7 gives the full variable domain: EAGVAQSPRYKIIEKRQSVAFWCNPISGHATLYWYQQILGQGPKLLIQFQNNGVVDDSQLPKDRFSAERLKGVDSTLKIQPAKLEDSAVYLCASSFATGPYEQYFGPGTRLTVT.

This clonotype appeared many times. This chain connects TRBV2 to TRBJ2-3; D remains ambiguous. The germline gives CDR1 SNHLY, CDR2 FYNNEI. This CDR3 contains 16 residues. The V end was cut by 6 bases, the J end by 2 bases, with 18 bases between. The CDR3 sequence: CASSGLGSPTTDTQYF. The CDR3 region has the DNA TGTGCCAGCAGCGGCCTGGGGTCCCCGACCACAGATACGCAGTATTTT.

The chain employs TRBV7-3 and TRBJ2-3, with 9 bases that match TRBD2. J was trimmed by 7 bases and V by 1 base; bases with no gene match: 9. CDR1 and CDR2 (germline): SGHTA, FQGTGA. The CDR3 covers 16 residues. CDR3 loop: CASSLNPAGGPNTQYF. The CDR3 coding sequence is TGTGCCAGCAGCTTAAATCCGGCGGGAGGGCCAAATACGCAGTATTTT.

The V gene is TRBV19, the J gene TRBJ2-7; D is unresolved. Germline V gene data show CDR1 as LNHDA and CDR2 as SQIVND (reference sequence). V was clipped by 3 bases and J by 5 bases, with 11 bases between them. The CDR3 is 13 amino acids. The CDR3 spells CASSMVYLDEQYF. The CDR3 nucleotides are TGTGCCAGTAGTATGGTCTACCTAGACGAGCAGTACTTC.

This clonotype turned up a few times. The rearrangement joins TRBV10-3 to TRBJ2-3; D may be TRBD1 or TRBD2 (6 bases each). V shed 10 bases and J shed 9 bases, with 23 bases lying between them. This CDR3 is built from 14 residues. Germline loops: CDR1 ENHRY, CDR2 SYGVKD. CDR3: CATKGDLEGVTQYF. As DNA, the CDR3 is TGTGCCACCAAGGGGGACCTGGAGGGAGTCACGCAGTATTTT.

The V and J genes are TRBV7-9 and TRBJ1-2; D not resolved. The CDR3 length is 12 residues. Per germline, CDR1 SEHNR and CDR2 FQNEAQ (reference sequence). With 1 base removed from V and 4 bases from J, the gap between germline ends came to 4 bases. The CDR3 reads CASSLVTYGYTF. DNA for the CDR3: TGTGCCAGCAGCTTAGTTACCTATGGCTACACCTTC.

In this sample, this clonotype turned up many times. V is TRBV19 and J is TRBJ1-4; 7 bases are shared with TRBD1. The CDR3 runs to 15 residues. V was pared by 5 bases and J by 4 bases, with 7 bases of the junction left unmatched. Germline V gene data show CDR1 as LNHDA and CDR2 as SQIVND (reference sequence). Written as DNA, the CDR3 is TGTGCCAGTAGTCCCACCGGGACAGTTAATGAAAAACTGTTTTTT. Translation gives CASSPTGTVNEKLFF.

This clonotype was recorded a few times. The conserved closing phenylalanine or tryptophan is absent in this CDR3, likely reflecting a read error. The V gene is TRBV6-1, the J gene TRBJ2-7, with 9 bases identical to TRBD2. The V gene's germline CDR1 is MNHNS and CDR2 SASEGT. The CDR3 sequence is 15 residues long. The trim removed 5 bases at V and 0 bases at J, leaving 5 bases unmatched. The CDR3 reads CASSPLAGSSYEQYL. DNA of the CDR3: TGTGCCAGCAGTCCGCTAGCGGGGAGCTCCTACGAGCAGTACCTC.

This clonotype occurred many times. The genes are TRBV2 and TRBJ1-1, with D unresolved. Germline V gene lookup returns CDR1 SNHLY and CDR2 FYNNEI. This CDR3 has 11 amino acids. V gave up 8 bases and J gave up 8 bases, with 12 bases separating them. The chain's CDR3 is CASGKKVEAFF. The CDR3 nucleotides are TGTGCCAGCGGCAAGAAAGTCGAAGCTTTCTTT. The full variable domain, rest sourced from reference TRBV2 and TRBJ1-1, is EPEVTQTPSHQVTQMGQEVILRCVPISNHLYFYWYRQILGQKVEFLVSFYNNEISEKSEIFDDQFSVERPDGSNFTLKIRSTKLEDSAMYFCASGKKVEAFFGQGTRLTVV.